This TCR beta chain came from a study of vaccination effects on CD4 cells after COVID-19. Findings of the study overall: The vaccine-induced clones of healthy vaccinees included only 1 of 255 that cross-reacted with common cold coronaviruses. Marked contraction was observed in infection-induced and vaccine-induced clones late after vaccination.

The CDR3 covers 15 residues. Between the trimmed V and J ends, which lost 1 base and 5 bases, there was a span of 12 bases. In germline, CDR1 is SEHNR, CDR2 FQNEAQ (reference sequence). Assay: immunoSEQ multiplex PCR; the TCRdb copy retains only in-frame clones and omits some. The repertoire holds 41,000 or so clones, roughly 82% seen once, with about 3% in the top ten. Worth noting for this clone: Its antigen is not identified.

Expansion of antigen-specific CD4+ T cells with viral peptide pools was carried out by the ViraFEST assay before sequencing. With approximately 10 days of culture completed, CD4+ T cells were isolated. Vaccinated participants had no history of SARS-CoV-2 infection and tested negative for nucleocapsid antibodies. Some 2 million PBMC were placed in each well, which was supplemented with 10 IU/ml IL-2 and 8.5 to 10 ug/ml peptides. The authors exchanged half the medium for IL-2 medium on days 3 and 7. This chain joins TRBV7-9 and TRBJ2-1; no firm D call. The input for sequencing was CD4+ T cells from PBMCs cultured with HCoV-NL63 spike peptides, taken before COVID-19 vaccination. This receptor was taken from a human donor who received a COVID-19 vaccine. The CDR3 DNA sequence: TGTGCCAGCAGCTTAGGTCCAGCGCGAAACAATGAGCAGTTCTTC. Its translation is CASSLGPARNNEQFF.